Listed here are 20 T cell receptor beta chains from one sample, sequenced in a study of Ad26.COV2.S vaccination and SARS-CoV-2 variants. Treatment noted: over 15 received Ad26.COV2.S at low or high dose, single or two shots; 5 received placebo; per-sample allocation not given. The study sampled participants on day 63 after the first vaccine or placebo injection. The method was immunoSEQ multiplex PCR; TCRdb's version includes in-frame clones alone and lacks a portion of them. The top ten clones hold around 11% of a sample with around 240,000 clones, around 89% of them seen once. Sequences were derived from peripheral blood, sampled in a trial of Ad26.COV2.S vaccine versus placebo. These receptors came from a person between 18 and 59 years old who received the Ad26.COV2.S COVID-19 vaccine or a placebo.

The chain employs TRBV5-1 and TRBJ2-1; 8 nucleotides align to TRBD2. J gave up 4 bases and V 3 bases, and 6 bases lay outside the gene matches. This CDR3 contains 15 residues. The germline V gene encodes CDR1 SGHRS and CDR2 YFSETQ. The CDR3 nucleotides read TGCGCCAGCAGCTGGAGCGGGAGTGATTACAATGAGCAGTTCTTC. This encodes CASSWSGSDYNEQFF. The variable domain in full, completed from reference TRBV5-1 and TRBJ2-1, reads KAGVTQTPRYLIKTRGQQVTLSCSPISGHRSVSWYQQTPGQGLQFLFEYFSETQRNKGNFPGRFSGRQFSNSRSEMNVSTLELGDSALYLCASSWSGSDYNEQFFGPGTRLTVL.

This chain uses TRBV6-6 with TRBJ2-3, with D possibly TRBD2 on 6 matching bases. With 0 bases removed from V and 4 bases from J, the gap between germline ends came to 8 bases. The CDR3 covers 14 residues. Germline V gives CDR1 MNHNY, CDR2 SVGAGI (reference sequence). CDR3 amino acids: CASSYSWRADTQYF. The CDR3 coding sequence is TGTGCCAGCAGTTACTCGTGGAGGGCAGATACGCAGTATTTT.

There are a few counts of this clone. The J gene is TRBJ2-5, the V gene TRBV5-6; TRBD1 might be the D (6 bases). The CDR3 is 14 residues long. V lost 4 bases and J 6 bases, leaving 16 bases between the germline ends. The germline V gene encodes CDR1 SGHDT and CDR2 YYEEEE. DNA of the CDR3: TGTGCCAGCAGCCCGAACAGGGCCTGGCAGACCCAGTACTTC. As protein: CASSPNRAWQTQYF.

The chain couples TRBV3-1 (or the pseudogene TRBV3-2) to TRBJ2-7, with D hard to call. There are 15 residues in the CDR3. Per the germline V gene, CDR1 is LGHDT and CDR2 is YNNKEL (reference sequence). Deletions cut 1 base from V and 0 bases from J, with 10 bases between. The chain's CDR3 is CASSQVLLSSYEQYF. The CDR3, as DNA: TGTGCCAGCAGCCAAGTGCTCCTAAGCTCCTACGAGCAGTACTTC.

The chain uses TRBV6-2 or TRBV6-3 and TRBJ2-7; TRBD1 aligns across 7 bases. V lost 1 base to trimming and J lost 2 bases; unmatched junction nucleotides: 5. This CDR3 has 15 residues. Looked up from germline, CDR1 is MNHEY and CDR2 is SVGEGT. CDR3 residues: CASSYFPGQTYEQYF. The CDR3 nucleotides are TGTGCCAGCAGTTACTTCCCGGGACAGACCTACGAGCAGTACTTC.

V usage is TRBV18 and J usage is TRBJ2-5; no clear D. The V end lost 0 bases, the J end lost 5 bases, and 1 base lay between the germline ends. From germline, CDR1 is KGHSH and CDR2 LQKENI. CDR3 length equals 11 residues. CDR3 nucleotide sequence: TGTGCCAGCTCACCACCTGAGACCCAGTACTTC. It encodes CASSPPETQYF.

The chain uses TRBV5-4 and TRBJ2-1, with 8 positions matching TRBD2. V lost 9 bases to trimming and J lost 5 bases; unmatched junction nucleotides: 4. This CDR3 is built from 12 residues. CDR1 SGHNT and CDR2 YYREEE come from the germline V gene (reference sequence). CDR3 coding DNA: TGTGCCACCGGGGGGGTGGACAATGAGCAGTTCTTC. This encodes CATGGVDNEQFF.

The V and J genes are TRBV6-2 or TRBV6-3 and TRBJ2-2, with a possible D match to TRBD1 (6 bases). In germline, CDR1 is MNHEY, CDR2 SVGEGT. The CDR3 runs to 18 residues. Trimming took off 2 bases at V and 1 base at J, with 17 bases between the two ends. DNA of the CDR3: TGTGCCAGCAGTTACCCTTTACAGGGCTTGCGGAACACCGGGGAGCTGTTTTTT. Amino acid sequence: CASSYPLQGLRNTGELFF.

The gene calls are TRBV4-3 and TRBJ1-2, with unresolved D. Trimming left V 0 bases short and J 6 bases short, with 20 bases between. The germline gives CDR1 LGHNA, CDR2 YSLEER. This CDR3 region has 17 residues. The CDR3: CASSQDPKADTVDGYTF. For the CDR3, the DNA is TGCGCCAGCAGCCAAGATCCTAAGGCCGACACTGTGGATGGCTACACCTTC.

This clone appeared once. This chain links TRBV2 with TRBJ2-7; D not resolved. Trimming took 0 bases from V and 3 from J, leaving 9 bases between them. Germline CDR1 SNHLY, CDR2 FYNNEI. The CDR3 length is 14 residues. The CDR3 reads CASSEALRDYEQYF. DNA of the CDR3: TGTGCCAGCAGTGAAGCGCTTCGCGACTACGAGCAGTACTTC. Full variable domain (outside the CDR3, taken from reference TRBV2 and TRBJ2-7): EPEVTQTPSHQVTQMGQEVILRCVPISNHLYFYWYRQILGQKVEFLVSFYNNEISEKSEIFDDQFSVERPDGSNFTLKIRSTKLEDSAMYFCASSEALRDYEQYFGPGTRLTVT.

The V call is TRBV7-9, the J call TRBJ2-1, with TRBD2 matching 7 bases. The CDR3 sequence is 14 residues long. Germline V gene data show CDR1 as SEHNR and CDR2 as FQNEAQ (reference sequence). The V gene end was trimmed by 6 bases and the J gene end by 6 bases; junction bases not matched to a gene: 8. The CDR3 sequence is CASREGGSGNEQFF. The CDR3 DNA reads TGTGCCAGCAGGGAGGGAGGGAGTGGCAATGAGCAGTTCTTC.

Only a few counts were recorded for this clone. This rearrangement joins TRBV27 to TRBJ2-7; unclear D gene. Germline CDR1 MNHEY, CDR2 SMNVEV (reference sequence). The CDR3 has 14 amino acids. Trimming took 7 bases from V and 0 from J, leaving 13 bases between them. The CDR3 bases are TGTGCCAGCACGATTAGTCCTAGCTCCTACGAGCAGTACTTC. Its protein is CASTISPSSYEQYF.

The chain couples TRBV10-1 to TRBJ2-1; the match to TRBD1 covers 10 bases. The CDR3 sequence is 15 residues long. Germline loops: CDR1 WNHNN, CDR2 SYGVQD (reference sequence). Trimming took 3 bases from V and 6 from J; bases not matched to a gene: 5. CDR3 bases: TGCGCCAGCAGTGAACCGGGACAGGGGCCCAATGAGCAGTTCTTC. Protein sequence: CASSEPGQGPNEQFF.

DNA of the CDR3: TGTGCCAGCACCCCTATCGGACTAGCGGACACAGATACGCAGTATTTT. It yields the protein CASTPIGLADTDTQYF. This chain joins TRBV11-2 and TRBJ2-3; TRBD2 agrees at 10 bases. There are 16 residues in the CDR3. Trimming removed 7 bases from V and 2 bases from J; junction bases left unmatched: 9. Per the germline V gene, CDR1 is SGHAT and CDR2 is FQNNGV.

The chain links TRBV14 to TRBJ1-2; D may be TRBD1 (6 bases). The V gene's germline CDR1 is SGHDN and CDR2 FVKESK. CDR3 size: 13 residues. Deletions cut 6 bases from V and 2 bases from J, with 10 bases between. The CDR3 region is CASSLDRNYGYTF. The CDR3 coding sequence is TGTGCCAGCAGTCTCGACAGGAACTATGGCTACACCTTC.

The chain joins TRBV27 to TRBJ2-7; a weak D match, TRBD1 (6 bases). V lost 4 bases and J lost 1, with 14 bases in between. In germline, CDR1 is MNHEY, CDR2 SMNVEV (reference sequence). The CDR3 extends over 15 amino acids. CDR3 loop: CASSSRDTWSYEQYF. Written as DNA, the CDR3 is TGTGCCAGCAGTTCCCGGGACACCTGGTCCTACGAGCAGTACTTC.

The chain combines TRBV27 with TRBJ2-1; D possibly corresponds to TRBD1 (6 bases). The V end lost 3 bases, the J end lost 7 bases, and 19 bases lay between the germline ends. This CDR3 is built from 16 residues. CDR1 is MNHEY, CDR2 SMNVEV, per germline (reference sequence). CDR3 nucleotide sequence: TGTGCCAGCAGTTTTCTGGGGGCAGGGCGTCCAAATGAGCAGTTCTTC. Amino acid sequence: CASSFLGAGRPNEQFF.

The chain uses TRBV10-2 and TRBJ2-2, with 9 bases matching TRBD2. The CDR3 totals 14 residues. Trimming took 6 bases from V and 8 from J; bases not matched to a gene: 7. CDR1 is WSHSY and CDR2 is SAAADI in the germline V gene. The CDR3 is CASRTSLAGGELFF. DNA for the CDR3: TGCGCCAGCAGAACTAGCCTAGCGGGGGGGGAGCTGTTTTTT.

This rearrangement joins TRBV30 to TRBJ1-6; 7 bases map to TRBD1. CDR1 and CDR2 (germline): GTSNPN, SVGIG (reference sequence). There are 14 residues in the CDR3. After removal of 1 base from V and 6 bases from J, the junction contained 3 bases not matched to a gene. The CDR3 DNA follows: TGTGCCTGGAGTGCCCGACAGGGTAATTCACCCCTCCACTTT. Its translation: CAWSARQGNSPLHF. Using reference TRBV30 and TRBJ1-6 for the parts outside the CDR3, the full variable domain is SQTIHQWPATLVQPVGSPLSLECTVEGTSNPNLYWYRQAAGRGLQLLFYSVGIGQISSEVPQNLSASRPQDRQFILSSKKLLLSDSGFYLCAWSARQGNSPLHFGNGTRLTVT.

This clone was detected a few times. The genes are TRBV6-2 or TRBV6-3 and TRBJ2-7; tentative D call: TRBD1 (6 bases). Trimming removed 2 bases at V and 0 bases at J, with 23 bases between. This CDR3 region has 19 residues. CDR1 is MNHEY and CDR2 is SVGEGT in the germline V gene. CDR3 sequence reads: CASSYLAQQTGDYSYEQYF. Written as DNA, the CDR3 is TGTGCCAGCAGTTACCTCGCACAACAGACAGGTGATTACTCCTACGAGCAGTACTTC.